This T cell receptor beta chain was identified in a study of cytomegalovirus exposure and HLA in healthy donors. A multiplex PCR was run with 60 Vbeta primers and 13 Jbeta primers. Generated by immunoSEQ multiplex PCR, the TCRdb table keeps only in-frame clones and is missing some. The data contain some 87,000 clones, around 70% of them seen just once; the ten biggest clones take up around 15%. About this clone: Its antigen is undetermined.

The donors comprised healthy bone marrow donors. Study-level points and caveats: TCR sequences were mostly rare, though some public TCRs occurred in many donors. CMV serostatus alone was available as immune exposure information. In a later analysis, at a false discovery rate of 0.05, about 17,000 TCR beta sequences matched HLA alleles.

The TCR was taken from a woman aged 45-60 years in good health and CMV-seropositive. Sequencing used PBMCs.

CDR3 loop: CATSRPGLAGLQETQYF. CDR3 coding DNA: TGTGCCACCAGCAGACCTGGACTAGCGGGGCTTCAAGAGACCCAGTACTTC. This chain links TRBV15 with TRBJ2-5, with 12 bases that match TRBD2. This CDR3 is built from 17 residues. CDR1 and CDR2 (germline): LNHNV, YYDKDF (reference sequence). V shed 2 bases, J shed 2 bases, and the junction held 6 bases outside the gene matches. Full variable domain (rest looked up from reference TRBV15 and TRBJ2-5): DAMVIQNPRYQVTQFGKPVTLSCSQTLNHNVMYWYQQKSSQAPKLLFHYYDKDFNNEADTPDNFQSRRPNTSFCFLDIRSPGLGDTAMYLCATSRPGLAGLQETQYFGPGTRLLVL.